These 2 T cell receptor beta chains share one sample of origin, sequenced in a study of a mutant IDH1 vaccine in newly diagnosed glioma. Time point described: week 5, during vaccination. Mutant IDH1 20-mer peptide, at 300 ug, made up each vaccine dose, with topical imiquimod. Antigens of these TCRs are unknown. Some clones are missing from TCRdb's copy, which holds only in-frame ones; the method was immunoSEQ multiplex PCR. Of roughly 30,000 clones in the sample, roughly four fifths were seen once. This sample comprised PBMCs, obtained from a glioma patient whose treatment included an IDH1 peptide vaccine. The source of these receptors is a man aged 25-45 years with glioma.

The J gene is TRBJ1-1, the V gene TRBV6-5; D perhaps matches TRBD1 (5 bases). V was clipped by 8 bases and J by 4 bases, with 14 bases between them. Germline-derived CDR1 and CDR2 are MNHEY and SVGAGI. This CDR3 comprises 13 residues. The CDR3 region has the DNA TGTGCCAGCTCTAGGGGAGGAAGCACTGAAGCTTTCTTT. Encoded protein: CASSRGGSTEAFF.

V is TRBV29-1 and J is TRBJ2-1; 10 bases match TRBD2. J was trimmed by 8 bases and V by 4 bases; bases with no gene match: 5. The CDR3 runs 13 residues. CDR1 is SQVTM and CDR2 is ANQGSEA in the germline V gene. The CDR3 loop is CSVVLAGVHEQFF. Here the CDR3 DNA reads TGCAGCGTTGTTCTAGCGGGAGTCCATGAGCAGTTCTTC.